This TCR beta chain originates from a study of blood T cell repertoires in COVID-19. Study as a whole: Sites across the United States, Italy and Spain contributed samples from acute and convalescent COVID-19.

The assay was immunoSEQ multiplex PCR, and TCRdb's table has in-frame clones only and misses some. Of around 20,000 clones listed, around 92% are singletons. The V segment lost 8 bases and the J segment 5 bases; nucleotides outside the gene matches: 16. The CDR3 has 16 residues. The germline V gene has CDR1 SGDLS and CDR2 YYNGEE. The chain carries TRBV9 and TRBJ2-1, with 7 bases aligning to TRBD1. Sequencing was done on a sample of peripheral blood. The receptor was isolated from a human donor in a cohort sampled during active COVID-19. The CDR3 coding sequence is TGTGCCAGTTCCTACTCAGGGGGATTAGGGAACAATGAGCAGTTCTTC. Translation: CASSYSGGLGNNEQFF.